These T cell receptor beta chains were read from a single sample in a study of CD8 T cells in ankylosing spondylitis. TCRdb re-analysed the 5' RACE reads in MiXCR, keeping a single row per CDR3 protein. The profile covers 250,000 or so distinct CDR3 sequences, with roughly a tenth appearing a single time and roughly 2.5% taken by the ten largest. Specimen: blood, either unsorted or a sorted T cell fraction (not recorded which). These receptors were taken from a male donor with ankylosing spondylitis or in good health (not recorded which). CDR3s include the opening cysteine and the closing phenylalanine or tryptophan. The D gene is left open where the match is weak. Clone size is not always given. Where it is, it says once, few, many or a class for expanded clones.

V	J	size	D	CDR3	DNA
TRBV3-1	TRBJ2-7	many	.	CASSRPQGAKIYEQYF	TGTGCCAGCAGCCGACCGCAGGGTGCGAAAATCTACGAGCAGTACTTC
TRBV6-5	TRBJ2-7	few	TRBD1	CASSKTGEAGVEQYF	TGTGCCAGCAGCAAGACAGGGGAGGCAGGGGTCGAGCAGTACTTC
TRBV3-1	TRBJ2-1	many	TRBD2	CASSQQKTSGYNEQFF	TGTGCCAGCAGCCAACAGAAGACTAGCGGCTACAATGAGCAGTTCTTC
TRBV5-6	TRBJ2-7	many	.	CASSLRQDYEQYF	TGTGCCAGCAGCTTAAGACAAGACTACGAGCAGTACTTC
TRBV5-1	TRBJ2-2	many	.	CASSPRVEFGTGELFF	TGCGCCAGCAGCCCCCGAGTGGAGTTTGGAACCGGGGAGCTGTTTTTT
TRBV20-1	TRBJ1-1	.	TRBD1	CSALQGAGTEAFF	TGCAGTGCTCTACAGGGGGCAGGCACTGAAGCTTTCTTT
TRBV24-1	TRBJ2-5	many	.	CATSQGGETQYF	TGTGCCACCAGTCAGGGGGGAGAGACCCAGTACTTC
TRBV12-3/TRBV12-4	TRBJ2-3	few	TRBD2	CASSSSGGTTDTQYF	TGTGCCAGCAGCTCGAGCGGGGGGACCACAGATACGCAGTATTTT
TRBV30	TRBJ1-1	many	.	CAWRQFTRNTEAFF	TGTGCCTGGAGGCAGTTTACTCGGAACACTGAAGCTTTCTTT
TRBV25-1	TRBJ2-2	many	.	CASSATGSMVTGELFF	TGTGCCAGCAGTGCCACAGGAAGTATGGTGACCGGGGAGCTGTTTTTT
TRBV12-3/TRBV12-4	TRBJ2-5	few	TRBD1	CASSDPGTGRETQYF	TGTGCCAGCAGTGACCCGGGGACAGGGAGAGAGACCCAGTACTTC
TRBV11-2	TRBJ2-3	few	.	CASSRDLQYPTDTQYF	TGTGCCAGCAGCCGAGACCTACAGTACCCCACAGATACGCAGTATTTT
TRBV3-1	TRBJ2-3	many	.	CASSRWDGTDTDTQYF	TGTGCCAGCAGCCGTTGGGACGGAACAGACACAGATACGCAGTATTTT
TRBV10-3	TRBJ2-5	many	.	CAISPGHVQETQYF	TGTGCCATATCACCGGGACACGTACAAGAGACCCAGTACTTC